These 18 T cell receptor beta chains share one sample of origin, sequenced in a study of blood T cell repertoires in COVID-19 (dated by TCRdb to 2018 to 2021). Libraries were prepared through the immunoSEQ multiplex PCR assay. In TCRdb, the immuneACCESS table is reduced to in-frame sequences with V and J assigned. These tables do not hold every clone; where another copy was compared, an unresolved V gene accounts for under half, and the others remain unexplained. For this sample there are some 380,000 clones; about 89% appear just once. 1.3% of the sample comes from the top ten. Sample: PBMCs or T cells enriched from blood (not recorded which). These receptors were obtained from a man aged 30 to 39 who had recovered from COVID-19.

The V and J genes are TRBV18 and TRBJ2-2, with D possibly TRBD1 on 5 matching bases. Germline lookup yields CDR1 KGHSH and CDR2 LQKENI. CDR3 length equals 16 residues. The V and J ends lost 0 bases and 1 base respectively, with 9 bases between them. CDR3 residues: CASSPPQGLNTGELFF. Here the CDR3 DNA reads TGTGCCAGCTCACCACCGCAGGGCCTGAACACCGGGGAGCTGTTTTTT.

This sequence joins TRBV7-6 and TRBJ1-1; 8 bases map to TRBD1. Trimming took 1 base from V and 4 from J; bases not matched to a gene: 5. Germline V gene sequence: CDR1 SGHVS, CDR2 FNYEAQ. The CDR3 contains 15 residues. The CDR3 loop is CASSLGTGMPTEAFF. The CDR3 DNA is TGTGCCAGCAGCTTAGGGACAGGGATGCCCACTGAAGCTTTCTTT.

The chain carries TRBV18 and TRBJ1-1, with D possibly TRBD1 on 5 matching bases. The ends were cut back, 5 bases at V and 7 bases at J, with 11 bases in the middle. This CDR3 is built from 12 residues. Germline V gene sequence: CDR1 KGHSH, CDR2 LQKENI. CDR3 bases: TGTGCCAGCTCATACCAGGGAATTGAAGCTTTCTTT. Its protein is CASSYQGIEAFF.

The chain combines TRBV6-1 with TRBJ1-1; weak D call: TRBD1 (6 bases). Germline CDR1 reads MNHNS; CDR2 reads SASEGT. CDR3 length equals 14 residues. V dropped 3 bases and J dropped 0 bases, with 8 bases sitting between them. The CDR3 nucleotides are TGTGCCAGCAGTGACAGGGGTATGAACACTGAAGCTTTCTTT. Translated: CASSDRGMNTEAFF.

This chain links TRBV11-2 with TRBJ2-7, with D possibly being TRBD1 (6 bases). In germline, CDR1 is SGHAT, CDR2 FQNNGV. V lost 1 base to trimming and J lost 5 bases, with 18 bases between them. The CDR3 length is 16 residues. The CDR3 is CASSLGAFLQGDEQYF. The CDR3 coding sequence is TGTGCCAGCAGCTTAGGGGCCTTTTTACAGGGCGACGAGCAGTACTTC.

V and J are TRBV5-5 and TRBJ1-2; 10 nucleotides line up with TRBD1. The CDR3 is 14 amino acids. The germline gives CDR1 SGHKS, CDR2 YYEKEE (reference sequence). The trim removed 5 bases at V and 6 bases at J, leaving 7 bases unmatched. The CDR3 DNA follows: TGTGCCAGCAGTCCTACCGGGACAGGGGATGGCTACACCTTC. It yields the protein CASSPTGTGDGYTF.

The chain recombines TRBV5-1 with TRBJ1-1; the match to TRBD1 covers 7 bases. The V segment lost 0 bases and the J segment 4 bases; nucleotides outside the gene matches: 6. The germline V gene has CDR1 SGHRS and CDR2 YFSETQ. The CDR3 covers 15 residues. Here the CDR3 reads CASSLAGGGSTEAFF. In DNA form, the CDR3 reads TGCGCCAGCAGCTTGGCAGGGGGTGGGAGCACTGAAGCTTTCTTT.

V gene TRBV19 combines with J gene TRBJ2-1; tentatively, D is TRBD1 (7 bases). Trimming shortened V by 6 bases and J by 0 bases, and 15 bases separated the two germline ends. Per the germline V gene, CDR1 is LNHDA and CDR2 is SQIVND (reference sequence). CDR3 length: 16 amino acids. The CDR3, as DNA: TGTGCCAGTAGCCGGCCGGGGGACAGCTCCTACAATGAGCAGTTCTTC. It encodes CASSRPGDSSYNEQFF.

In its sample, this clone was seen a few times. The rearrangement joins TRBV5-8 to TRBJ1-1; D is unresolved. In germline, CDR1 is SGHTS, CDR2 YDEGEE. This CDR3 is 14 amino acids long. V was trimmed by 2 bases and J by 0 bases, leaving 8 bases between them. CDR3 bases: TGTGCCAGCAGCTTACAGACCCTGAACACTGAAGCTTTCTTT. Protein product: CASSLQTLNTEAFF. Full variable domain (remainder filled in from reference TRBV5-8 and TRBJ1-1): EAGVTQSPTHLIKTRGQQATLRCSPISGHTSVYWYQQALGLGLQFLLWYDEGEERNRGNFPPRFSGRQFPNYSSELNVNALELEDSALYLCASSLQTLNTEAFFGQGTRLTVV.

This chain uses TRBV5-1 with TRBJ1-4, with D perhaps TRBD1 (6 bases). Germline V lookup: CDR1 SGHRS, CDR2 YFSETQ. CDR3 length: 14 residues. The ends were cut back, 7 bases at V and 6 bases at J, with 16 bases in the middle. The DNA of the CDR3 is TGCGCCAGCTCCACCGCCGCAGGGGATGAAAAACTGTTTTTT. This gives the protein CASSTAAGDEKLFF.

Note on this clone: Other DNA sequences of this sample code for an identical CDR3. V usage is TRBV6-5 and J usage is TRBJ1-1, with a weak D call TRBD1 (5 bases). Trimming removed 6 bases from V and 4 bases from J, with 12 bases in between. Germline CDR1 and CDR2: MNHEY and SVGAGI. The CDR3 length is 13 residues. The chain's CDR3 is CASRGGRGTEAFF. CDR3 sequence (DNA): TGTGCCAGCAGGGGAGGAAGGGGCACTGAAGCTTTCTTT.

This chain joins TRBV27 and TRBJ1-4, with TRBD1 matching 7 bases. The germline CDR1 and CDR2 sequences are MNHEY and SMNVEV (reference sequence). The J segment lost 8 bases and the V segment lost 6 bases, leaving 9 bases of the junction unmatched. The CDR3 is 14 residues long. CDR3 loop: CASSGTASGEKLFF. The CDR3 nucleotides read TGTGCCAGCAGCGGGACAGCGAGTGGGGAAAAACTGTTTTTT. The full variable domain, its missing parts supplied by reference TRBV27 and TRBJ1-4, is EAQVTQNPRYLITVTGKKLTVTCSQNMNHEYMSWYRQDPGLGLRQIYYSMNVEVTDKGDVPEGYKVSRKEKRNFPLILESPSPNQTSLYFCASSGTASGEKLFFGSGTQLSVL.

V is TRBV19 and J is TRBJ1-1; D is ambiguous. The CDR3 spans 16 residues. V lost 3 bases to trimming and J lost 0 bases, with 14 bases between them. Germline values: CDR1 LNHDA, CDR2 SQIVND (reference sequence). The CDR3 loop is CASSIGQYVMNTEAFF. The CDR3 coding sequence is TGTGCCAGTAGTATTGGGCAGTATGTAATGAACACTGAAGCTTTCTTT.

The chain employs TRBV6-5 and TRBJ1-5; D gene unclear. Germline CDR1 is MNHEY and CDR2 is SVGAGI. Between the trimmed V and J ends, which lost 6 bases and 5 bases, there was a span of 17 bases. The CDR3 sequence is 15 residues long. CDR3 protein: CASRTRRGGDQPQHF. CDR3 in DNA: TGTGCCAGCAGAACCCGCCGGGGAGGCGATCAGCCCCAGCATTTT.

This CDR3 is CASSLNQGGETQYF. The CDR3 DNA sequence: TGTGCCAGCAGCTTAAACCAGGGGGGAGAGACCCAGTACTTC. V usage is TRBV7-9 and J usage is TRBJ2-5; TRBD1 might be the D (7 bases). From germline, CDR1 is SEHNR and CDR2 FQNEAQ (reference sequence). V lost 2 bases and J lost 4, with 11 bases in between. This CDR3 contains 14 residues.

The chain uses TRBV7-9 and TRBJ2-2; 8 bases are shared with TRBD1. Germline-derived CDR1 and CDR2 are SEHNR and FQNEAQ (reference sequence). The CDR3 has 15 residues. With 6 bases clipped from V and 1 base from J, the junction kept 4 bases outside the gene matches. The CDR3 coding sequence is TGTGCCAGCAGTCATGACAGGGGGAACACCGGGGAGCTGTTTTTT. This sequence encodes CASSHDRGNTGELFF.

CDR3 coding DNA: TGTGCCAGCAGTTTGGGTTGGAGATCACCCCTCCACTTT. As protein: CASSLGWRSPLHF. The chain links TRBV27 to TRBJ1-6, with D unclear. The germline V gene has CDR1 MNHEY and CDR2 SMNVEV (reference sequence). V lost 3 bases, J lost 10 bases, and 10 bases lay in between. The CDR3 is 13 residues long.

The J gene is TRBJ1-4, the V gene TRBV19; TRBD1 matches at 7 bases. The V segment lost 9 bases and the J segment 7 bases; nucleotides outside the gene matches: 11. Germline CDR1 reads LNHDA; CDR2 reads SQIVND (reference sequence). The CDR3 is 14 amino acids. This CDR3 is CASNGQAGSEKLFF. The CDR3 DNA reads TGTGCCAGCAACGGACAGGCGGGCAGTGAAAAACTGTTTTTT.